These 18 T cell receptor beta chains originate from one sample sequenced in a study of blood T cell repertoires in COVID-19. Clones were sequenced by immunoSEQ multiplex PCR, and TCRdb holds only the in-frame ones, with some missing. The sample consists of about 150,000 clones, approximately 91% of them appearing once. Sequenced material: peripheral blood. These receptors all come from a woman aged 70 to 79 with acute or convalescent COVID-19.

The chain combines TRBV5-1 with TRBJ1-4; 7 nucleotides agree with TRBD1. The CDR3 runs 14 residues. Unmatched junction bases numbered 14, after V lost 4 bases and J lost 14 bases. Germline CDR1 is SGHRS and CDR2 is YFSETQ. CDR3: CASSPGTASMILFF. For the CDR3, the DNA is TGCGCCAGCAGCCCGGGGACAGCGAGCATGATTCTGTTTTTT.

As to this clone: The identical CDR3 is also encoded by other nucleotide sequences in the sample. The V call is TRBV14, the J call TRBJ2-6; unclear D gene. The CDR3 runs 14 residues. Germline CDR1 reads SGHDN; CDR2 reads FVKESK. V was pared by 8 bases and J by 0 bases, with 8 bases between. The CDR3 DNA follows: TGTGCCAGCTCCCGAGGCTCTGGGGCCAACGTCCTGACTTTC. This gives the protein CASSRGSGANVLTF.

Comments on this clone: One end of the junction does not line up with germline, which may come from a read error. This rearrangement joins TRBV7-7 to TRBJ2-2; D is ambiguous. CDR1 is SSHAT and CDR2 is FNYEAQ in the germline V gene (reference sequence). This CDR3 comprises 13 residues. CDR3 sequence reads: CASSWSDTGELFF. The CDR3 DNA is TGTGCTAGCAGCTGGTCGGACACCGGGGAGCTGTTTTTT.

The chain joins TRBV19 to TRBJ1-1; D possibly corresponds to TRBD1 (6 bases). There are 15 residues in the CDR3. Per the germline V gene, CDR1 is LNHDA and CDR2 is SQIVND (reference sequence). V dropped 5 bases and J dropped 0 bases, with 13 bases sitting between them. The CDR3 nucleotides read TGTGCCAGTAGTCCGCAGACAGGATTGAACACTGAAGCTTTCTTT. Its translation: CASSPQTGLNTEAFF.

The V gene is TRBV7-9, the J gene TRBJ2-5, with TRBD1 matching over 7 bases. The CDR3 spans 14 residues. Germline CDR1 is SEHNR and CDR2 is FQNEAQ (reference sequence). The V gene end was trimmed by 4 bases and the J gene end by 4 bases; junction bases not matched to a gene: 6. The CDR3 loop is CASSSTGTLETQYF. CDR3 DNA sequence: TGTGCCAGCAGCTCGACAGGGACCTTAGAGACCCAGTACTTC. Full variable domain (missing parts from reference TRBV7-9 and TRBJ2-5): DTGVSQNPRHKITKRGQNVTFRCDPISEHNRLYWYRQTLGQGPEFLTYFQNEAQLEKSRLLSDRFSAERPKGSFSTLEIQRTEQGDSAMYLCASSSTGTLETQYFGPGTRLLVL.

This rearrangement joins TRBV21-1 to TRBJ2-7; TRBD1 was called by the table and not checked on the DNA. TRBV21-1 is an annotated pseudogene. The CDR3 totals 18 residues. The DNA for the CDR3 is TGTGCCAGCAGCTTAAGGACAGGACAGGCATTCGGTCCCTACGAGCAGTACGTC. Protein: CASSLRTGQAFGPYEQYV.

The count of this clone is one. The chain carries TRBV7-3 and TRBJ2-2; tentative D call: TRBD1 (7 bases). V gave up 5 bases and J gave up 9 bases, with 19 bases separating them. Germline V gene sequence: CDR1 SGHTA, CDR2 FQGTGA. The CDR3 runs 15 residues. For the CDR3, the DNA is TGTGCCAGCAGCAAAAGGTGGCAGGGGGGACGGGAGCTGTTTTTT. Translating it yields CASSKRWQGGRELFF.

This chain connects TRBV2 to TRBJ1-2; maybe TRBD1 (6 bases). Germline-derived CDR1 and CDR2 are SNHLY and FYNNEI. The V end lost 2 bases, the J end lost 5 bases, and 12 bases lay between the germline ends. The CDR3 length is 14 residues. The CDR3 here is CASSERDTRYGYTF. The CDR3 DNA reads TGTGCCAGCAGTGAAAGGGACACAAGATATGGCTACACCTTC. Based on the CDR3 plus reference TRBV2 and TRBJ1-2, the full variable domain is EPEVTQTPSHQVTQMGQEVILRCVPISNHLYFYWYRQILGQKVEFLVSFYNNEISEKSEIFDDQFSVERPDGSNFTLKIRSTKLEDSAMYFCASSERDTRYGYTFGSGTRLTVV.

This chain connects TRBV5-6 to TRBJ1-5; D is unresolved. The CDR3 extends over 14 amino acids. Trimming cost V 1 base and J 0 bases, with 5 bases left between them. From germline, CDR1 is SGHDT and CDR2 YYEEEE. CDR3: CASSLRFSNQPQHF. The CDR3, as DNA: TGTGCCAGCAGCTTGCGGTTTAGCAATCAGCCCCAGCATTTT.

The chain employs TRBV7-2 and TRBJ2-2; 7 bases are a match to TRBD1. V was clipped by 6 bases and J by 7 bases; unmatched bases: 8. The CDR3 has 14 residues. Per germline, CDR1 SGHTA and CDR2 FQGNSA. Written as DNA, the CDR3 is TGTGCCAGCAGTTCCAAAACAGGGGTCGGGGAGCTGTTTTTT. Encoded protein: CASSSKTGVGELFF.

This clone was detected a few times. The V call is TRBV7-2, the J call TRBJ2-1, with 9 positions matching TRBD2. Unmatched junction bases numbered 9, after V lost 7 bases and J lost 2 bases. CDR3 length: 16 residues. Germline CDR1 is SGHTA and CDR2 is FQGNSA. DNA for the CDR3: TGTGCCAGCACCCCTCCTCAGCGGGGGGCCTACAATGAGCAGTTCTTC. It is translated as CASTPPQRGAYNEQFF.

Only one count was recorded for this clone. The V gene is TRBV9, the J gene TRBJ1-1, with 7 bases identical to TRBD1. After removal of 2 bases from V and 4 bases from J, the junction contained 8 bases not matched to a gene. This CDR3 region has 15 residues. Germline CDR1 is SGDLS and CDR2 is YYNGEE. CDR3 residues: CASSVGTDRSTEAFF. CDR3 nucleotides: TGTGCCAGCAGCGTTGGGACAGATCGATCCACTGAAGCTTTCTTT.

CDR3 region: CASSRRDSEYSPLHF. The CDR3 coding sequence is TGTGCCAGCAGTCGGAGGGACAGCGAATATTCACCCCTCCACTTT. This chain connects TRBV27 to TRBJ1-6, with TRBD1 matching over 7 bases. The CDR3 length is 15 residues. V dropped 5 bases and J dropped 8; count of bases not matched to a gene: 9. Looked up from germline, CDR1 is MNHEY and CDR2 is SMNVEV (reference sequence).

The CDR3 nucleotides are TGTGCCAGCAGCTTAGAGTCTAGCTCATATTTAAACGGGGAGCTGTTTTTT. Its translation is CASSLESSSYLNGELFF. The gene calls are TRBV5-4 and TRBJ2-2, with D maybe TRBD2 (5 bases). CDR3 length equals 17 residues. Looked up from germline, CDR1 is SGHNT and CDR2 is YYREEE (reference sequence). V was trimmed by 2 bases and J by 7 bases, leaving 21 bases between them. The full variable domain, completed using reference TRBV5-4 and TRBJ2-2, is ETGVTQSPTHLIKTRGQQVTLRCSSQSGHNTVSWYQQALGQGPQFIFQYYREEENGRGNFPPRFSGLQFPNYSSELNVNALELDDSALYLCASSLESSSYLNGELFFGEGSRLTVL.

J is TRBJ2-2 and V is TRBV11-2, with D perhaps TRBD1 (6 bases). Looked up from germline, CDR1 is SGHAT and CDR2 is FQNNGV. This CDR3 comprises 15 residues. The ends were cut back, 5 bases at V and 4 bases at J, with 14 bases in the middle. As DNA, the CDR3 is TGTGCCAGCAGCCCCTACACAGGGCCCACCGGGGAGCTGTTTTTT. It is translated as CASSPYTGPTGELFF. The full variable domain, completed using reference TRBV11-2 and TRBJ2-2, is EAGVAQSPRYKIIEKRQSVAFWCNPISGHATLYWYQQILGQGPKLLIQFQNNGVVDDSQLPKDRFSAERLKGVDSTLKIQPAKLEDSAVYLCASSPYTGPTGELFFGEGSRLTVL.

This clone has more than one count but fewer than ten. V gene TRBV7-2 combines with J gene TRBJ2-1, with 7 nucleotides matching TRBD2. This CDR3 contains 15 residues. V gave up 1 base and J gave up 7 bases; unmatched junction bases: 7. Germline V lookup: CDR1 SGHTA, CDR2 FQGNSA. The CDR3 protein is CASSLGGGLMNEQFF. CDR3 coding DNA: TGTGCCAGCAGCTTAGGCGGGGGACTTATGAATGAGCAGTTCTTC.

This chain connects TRBV12-3 or TRBV12-4 to TRBJ2-7; 7 bases are a match to TRBD2. This CDR3 comprises 12 residues. V shed 3 bases, J shed 6 bases, and the junction held 2 bases outside the gene matches. CDR3 nucleotide sequence: TGTGCCAGCAGTTTCTCGGGGGGCGAGCAGTACTTC. This codes for CASSFSGGEQYF.

The chain is built from TRBV2 and TRBJ1-1; TRBD1 matches at 10 bases. The V and J ends lost 2 bases and 6 bases, in that order; junction bases with no gene match: 15. The length of the CDR3 is 18 residues. Germline values: CDR1 SNHLY, CDR2 FYNNEI. In DNA, the CDR3 is TGTGCCAGCAGTGAAAAATCCCCGTTAGGGGACAGGGGCGCTGAAGCTTTCTTT. Its translation is CASSEKSPLGDRGAEAFF.